The sequence of this T cell receptor (beta chain) was determined in a study of T cells after yellow fever vaccination. V was pared by 1 base and J by 0 bases, with 4 bases between. This CDR3 has 14 residues. In making TCR cDNA, 5'RACE template switching added a universal primer site and UMIs to it. One entry per CDR3 protein, called by TCRdb with MiXCR from the 5' RACE reads. The table shows 500,000 to 650,000 distinct CDR3 sequences, with less than 15% occurring only once. The receptor comes from a man under 40 who received the YFV17D yellow fever vaccine. Sequencing used PBMCs, obtained on the day of the yellow fever booster vaccination. This sequence joins TRBV12-3 or TRBV12-4 and TRBJ1-3; D is uncertain. DNA for the CDR3: TGTGCCAGCAGTTTAGAGGTCTCTGGAAACACCATATATTTT. Residues: CASSLEVSGNTIYF.